The 22 T cell receptor beta chains below come from one sample, sequenced in a study of blood T cell repertoires in COVID-19. Using immunoSEQ multiplex PCR, the repertoire was profiled, and TCRdb retains in-frame clones only, with some absent. The table records 200,000 to 250,000 clones, approximately 80% of them present only once. The sample taken for sequencing was peripheral blood. The source of these receptors is a woman of 80 years or more with COVID-19, enrolled during active disease.

The chain's CDR3 is CASVGITEAFF. The CDR3 nucleotides are TGTGCCAGCGTCGGGATCACTGAAGCTTTCTTT. The chain links TRBV12-3 or TRBV12-4 to TRBJ1-1; D ambiguous. The CDR3 extends over 11 amino acids. V was pared by 8 bases and J by 4 bases, with 8 bases between.

This clone appeared a single time. The CDR3 loop reads CASSFTGTGNTIYF. DNA for the CDR3: TGCGCCAGCAGCTTCACAGGGACGGGAAACACCATATATTTT. This rearrangement joins TRBV5-1 to TRBJ1-3; D perhaps matches TRBD1 (6 bases). Germline-derived CDR1 and CDR2 are SGHRS and YFSETQ. The CDR3 has 14 residues. Deletions cut 2 bases from V and 4 bases from J, with 10 bases between.

The rearrangement joins TRBV6-6 to TRBJ1-2; 10 nucleotides agree with TRBD1. V was clipped by 5 bases and J by 1 base; unmatched bases: 1. The CDR3 spans 14 residues. Germline CDR1 and CDR2: MNHNY and SVGAGI (reference sequence). CDR3 in DNA: TGTGCCAGCAGTGGGACAGGGGATAACTATGGCTACACCTTC. Translating it yields CASSGTGDNYGYTF.

The chain combines TRBV27 with TRBJ2-7; 9 nucleotides agree with TRBD2. CDR3 length: 14 residues. V was pared by 6 bases and J by 4 bases, with 7 bases of the junction left unmatched. The V gene's germline CDR1 is MNHEY and CDR2 SMNVEV (reference sequence). CDR3: CASSLGGGAYEQYF. The CDR3 bases are TGTGCCAGCAGCCTTGGCGGGGGGGCTTACGAGCAGTACTTC.

The chain joins TRBV7-9 to TRBJ2-7, with TRBD1 matching 7 bases. CDR1 and CDR2 from the germline V gene are SEHNR and FQNEAQ (reference sequence). With V trimmed by 5 bases and J by 0 bases, 7 bases remained unmatched. This CDR3 has 15 residues. CDR3 nucleotide sequence: TGTGCCAGCAGCCCCCAGGGGGTGAACTCCTACGAGCAGTACTTC. Protein: CASSPQGVNSYEQYF.

This clone is a singleton in its sample. This chain connects TRBV2 to TRBJ1-4; D call uncertain. The CDR3 totals 15 residues. Germline loops: CDR1 SNHLY, CDR2 FYNNEI. V was cut by 2 bases and J by 4 bases, with 11 bases left in between. CDR3 nucleotide sequence: TGTGCCAGCAGTGAATCGCCACACTATAATGAAAAACTGTTTTTT. It encodes CASSESPHYNEKLFF.

The rearrangement uses TRBV6-6 and TRBJ1-1, with a possible D match to TRBD1 (6 bases). Trimming left V 6 bases short and J 1 base short, with 18 bases between. Germline V gene sequence: CDR1 MNHNY, CDR2 SVGAGI (reference sequence). This CDR3 region has 16 residues. CDR3 region: CASRLSQGGTNTEAFF. The CDR3 DNA is TGTGCCAGCAGGCTTTCCCAAGGGGGAACGAACACTGAAGCTTTCTTT.

The J gene is TRBJ2-1, the V gene TRBV28; D remains unclear. Looked up from germline, CDR1 is MDHEN and CDR2 is SYDVKM. V lost 2 bases, J lost 6 bases, and 8 bases lay in between. The CDR3 contains 13 residues. CDR3 sequence (DNA): TGTGCCAGCAGTTTAGGAGTCCCCAATGAGCAGTTCTTC. Protein: CASSLGVPNEQFF.

This clone was seen only once. CDR3 residues: CASSLEPPNVADTQYF. The DNA for the CDR3 is TGTGCCAGCAGCTTAGAACCGCCTAACGTAGCAGATACGCAGTATTTT. The V and J genes are TRBV7-8 and TRBJ2-3; D is unclear. V lost 1 base, J lost 4 bases, and 15 bases lay in between. CDR1 SGHVS and CDR2 FQNEAQ come from the germline V gene. The length of the CDR3 is 16 residues.

As to this clone: Additional DNA sequences in this sample encode the identical CDR3. V and J are TRBV5-1 and TRBJ2-5, with D maybe TRBD1 (6 bases). The CDR3 contains 13 residues. V gave up 0 bases and J gave up 5 bases, with 8 bases separating them. Germline CDR1 and CDR2: SGHRS and YFSETQ. The chain's CDR3 is CASSLGGRETQYF. The CDR3 nucleotides read TGCGCCAGCAGCTTGGGGGGGCGGGAGACCCAGTACTTC.

The gene calls are TRBV6-5 and TRBJ1-5; 7 positions agree with TRBD1. Looked up from germline, CDR1 is MNHEY and CDR2 is SVGAGI. Trimming took 6 bases from V and 7 from J; bases not matched to a gene: 12. The CDR3 is 15 residues long. CDR3 sequence (DNA): TGTGCCAGCAGGTCCAGGGGGGCCCCCAGGCAGCCCCAGCATTTT. This gives the protein CASRSRGAPRQPQHF.

The genes are TRBV2 and TRBJ1-5; D ambiguous. CDR1 is SNHLY, CDR2 FYNNEI, per germline. Trimming removed 6 bases at V and 9 bases at J, with 12 bases between. The CDR3 is 12 residues long. DNA of the CDR3: TGTGCCAGCAGCCCAAACGGGGTGCCCCAGCATTTT. Translated: CASSPNGVPQHF.

The chain links TRBV5-1 to TRBJ2-6; perhaps TRBD1 as D (5 bases). The CDR3 sequence is 15 residues long. Trimming cost V 4 bases and J 0 bases, with 8 bases left between them. CDR1 is SGHRS and CDR2 is YFSETQ in the germline V gene. The DNA of the CDR3 is TGCGCCAGCAGCGCAGGGTACTCTGGGGCCAACGTCCTGACTTTC. It codes for CASSAGYSGANVLTF.

CDR3 nucleotides: TGTGCCAGCAACCTCGACAGGACTGGTGATCAGCCCCAGCATTTT. It is translated as CASNLDRTGDQPQHF. V and J are TRBV2 and TRBJ1-5, with a weak D call TRBD1 (6 bases). There are 15 residues in the CDR3. Trimming shortened V by 7 bases and J by 5 bases, and 18 bases separated the two germline ends. The germline V gene encodes CDR1 SNHLY and CDR2 FYNNEI.

V usage is TRBV10-2 and J usage is TRBJ1-6, with 8 positions matching TRBD1. CDR3 length: 16 amino acids. CDR1 and CDR2 (germline): WSHSY, SAAADI. Trimming removed 0 bases from V and 7 bases from J; junction bases left unmatched: 5. In DNA form, the CDR3 reads TGCGCCAGCAGTGAGTCAGGGACAGGATCAAATTCACCCCTCCACTTT. Translated: CASSESGTGSNSPLHF.

This chain uses TRBV18 with TRBJ1-4; D gene unclear. Deletions cut 2 bases from V and 8 bases from J, with 6 bases between. CDR3 length: 12 residues. Germline V gene sequence: CDR1 KGHSH, CDR2 LQKENI. In nucleotides, the CDR3 is TGTGCCAGCTCACCAAAACAAGAAAAACTGTTTTTT. Protein product: CASSPKQEKLFF.

The chain employs TRBV28 and TRBJ2-3; D is unclear. The germline CDR1 and CDR2 sequences are MDHEN and SYDVKM. This CDR3 comprises 12 residues. V lost 7 bases to trimming and J lost 6 bases, with 11 bases between them. The CDR3 DNA sequence: TGTGCCAGCAAGCCGTCTTCCGATACGCAGTATTTT. It is translated as CASKPSSDTQYF.

The gene calls are TRBV6-6 and TRBJ2-1, with 9 bases matching TRBD1. Germline trimming cut 5 bases from V and 4 bases from J; bases unmatched to any gene: 9. The CDR3 totals 16 residues. Germline loops: CDR1 MNHNY, CDR2 SVGAGI (reference sequence). The CDR3 sequence: CASSPNRGQGYNEQFF. CDR3 coding DNA: TGTGCCAGCAGTCCAAACAGGGGGCAAGGGTACAATGAGCAGTTCTTC.

In this sample, this clone turned up a few times. The chain is built from TRBV10-3 and TRBJ1-2; TRBD1 agrees at 7 bases. The CDR3 extends over 14 amino acids. Trimming cost V 6 bases and J 3 bases; bases outside gene matches: 7. Per the germline V gene, CDR1 is ENHRY and CDR2 is SYGVKD. CDR3 sequence: CAISSTGVDYGYTF. For the CDR3, the DNA is TGTGCCATCAGCAGCACAGGGGTCGACTATGGCTACACCTTC.

The chain recombines TRBV5-1 with TRBJ2-5; D might be TRBD1 (7 bases). The V end lost 5 bases, the J end lost 3 bases, and 14 bases lay between the germline ends. The CDR3 is 14 amino acids. Germline assignment: CDR1 SGHRS and CDR2 YFSETQ. CDR3 region: CASSGGGFEETQYF. In nucleotides, the CDR3 is TGCGCCAGCAGTGGAGGGGGCTTCGAAGAGACCCAGTACTTC.

V is TRBV6-5 and J is TRBJ1-2, with D possibly TRBD1 on 6 matching bases. Trimming cost V 5 bases and J 5 bases, with 15 bases left between them. This CDR3 has 14 amino acids. Per the germline V gene, CDR1 is MNHEY and CDR2 is SVGAGI. CDR3 in DNA: TGTGCCAGCAGTACCCGGGACATGCTGTATGGCTACACCTTC. It yields the protein CASSTRDMLYGYTF.

To note about this clone: Its ends do not fully match the called genes, so a read error is possible. The CDR3 loop reads CASSPTTHTDTQYF. The CDR3 nucleotides read TGTGCTAGCAGCCCTACTACACACACAGATACGCAGTATTTT. The chain joins TRBV7-7 to TRBJ2-3; D gene ambiguous. This CDR3 spans 14 amino acids. Germline V lookup: CDR1 SSHAT, CDR2 FNYEAQ (reference sequence).